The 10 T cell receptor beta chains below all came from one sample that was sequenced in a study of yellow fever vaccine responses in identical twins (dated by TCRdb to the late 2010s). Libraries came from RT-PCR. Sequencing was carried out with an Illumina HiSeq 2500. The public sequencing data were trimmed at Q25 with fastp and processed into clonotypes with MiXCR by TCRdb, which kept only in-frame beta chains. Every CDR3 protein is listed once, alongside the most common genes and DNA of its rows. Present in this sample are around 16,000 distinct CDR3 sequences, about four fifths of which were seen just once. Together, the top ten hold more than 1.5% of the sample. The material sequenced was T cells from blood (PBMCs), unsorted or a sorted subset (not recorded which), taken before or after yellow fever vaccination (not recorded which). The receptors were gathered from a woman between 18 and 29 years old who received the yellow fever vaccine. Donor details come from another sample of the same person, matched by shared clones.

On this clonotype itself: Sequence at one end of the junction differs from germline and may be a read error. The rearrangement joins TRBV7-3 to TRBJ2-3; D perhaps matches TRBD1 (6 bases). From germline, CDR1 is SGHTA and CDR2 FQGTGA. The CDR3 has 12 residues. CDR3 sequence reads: CASSLEDSKPFF. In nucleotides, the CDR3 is TGTGCCAGCAGCCTCGAGGACAGTAAACCCTTCTTT.

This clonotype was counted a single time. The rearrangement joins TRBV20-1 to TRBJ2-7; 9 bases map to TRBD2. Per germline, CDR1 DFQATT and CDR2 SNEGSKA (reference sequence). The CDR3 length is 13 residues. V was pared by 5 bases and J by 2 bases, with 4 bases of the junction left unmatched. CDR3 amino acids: CSAAGGIAYEQYF. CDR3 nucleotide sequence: TGCAGTGCTGCGGGGGGGATTGCCTACGAGCAGTACTTC.

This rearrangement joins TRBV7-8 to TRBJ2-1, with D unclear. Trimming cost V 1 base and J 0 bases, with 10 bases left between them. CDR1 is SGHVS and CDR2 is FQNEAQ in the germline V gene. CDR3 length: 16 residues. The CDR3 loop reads CASSLGRTSSYNEQFF. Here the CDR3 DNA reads TGTGCCAGCAGCTTAGGCCGCACGAGCTCCTACAATGAGCAGTTCTTC.

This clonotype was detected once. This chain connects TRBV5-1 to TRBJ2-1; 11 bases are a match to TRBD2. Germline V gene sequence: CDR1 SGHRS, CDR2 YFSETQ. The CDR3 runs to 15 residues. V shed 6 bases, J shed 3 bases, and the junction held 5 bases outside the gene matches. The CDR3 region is CASIAGTSGYNEQFF. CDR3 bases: TGCGCCAGCATCGCCGGGACTAGCGGCTACAATGAGCAGTTCTTC.

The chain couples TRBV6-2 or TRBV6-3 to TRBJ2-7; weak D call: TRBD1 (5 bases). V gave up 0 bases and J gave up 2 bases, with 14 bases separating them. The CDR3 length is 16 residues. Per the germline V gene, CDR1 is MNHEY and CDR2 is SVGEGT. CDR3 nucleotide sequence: TGTGCCAGCAGTTACTCGTTAGCAGGGTCGGCCTACGAGCAGTACTTC. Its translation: CASSYSLAGSAYEQYF.

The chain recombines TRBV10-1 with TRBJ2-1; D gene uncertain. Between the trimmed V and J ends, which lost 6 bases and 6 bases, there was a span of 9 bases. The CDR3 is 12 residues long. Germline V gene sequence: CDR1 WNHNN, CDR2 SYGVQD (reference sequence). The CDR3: CASSHLGNEQFF. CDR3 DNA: TGCGCCAGCAGCCACCTGGGCAATGAGCAGTTCTTC.

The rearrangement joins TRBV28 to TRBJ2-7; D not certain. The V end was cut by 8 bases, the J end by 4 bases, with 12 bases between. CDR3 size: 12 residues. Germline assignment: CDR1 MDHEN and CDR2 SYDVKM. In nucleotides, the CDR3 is TGTGCCAGCCGTCTTCACGGGTACGAGCAGTACTTC. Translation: CASRLHGYEQYF.

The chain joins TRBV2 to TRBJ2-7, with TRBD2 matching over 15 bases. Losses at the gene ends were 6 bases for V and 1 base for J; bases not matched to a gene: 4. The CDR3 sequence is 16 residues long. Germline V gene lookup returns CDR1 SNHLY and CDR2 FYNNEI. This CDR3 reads CASRTGLAGGSYEQYF. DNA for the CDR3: TGTGCCAGCAGGACGGGACTAGCGGGGGGTTCCTACGAGCAGTACTTC. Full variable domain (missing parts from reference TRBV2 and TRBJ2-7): EPEVTQTPSHQVTQMGQEVILRCVPISNHLYFYWYRQILGQKVEFLVSFYNNEISEKSEIFDDQFSVERPDGSNFTLKIRSTKLEDSAMYFCASRTGLAGGSYEQYFGPGTRLTVT.

This CDR3 is CASSSWGPRWSNTGELFF. In nucleotides, the CDR3 is TGCGCCAGCAGTAGTTGGGGACCAAGGTGGTCCAACACCGGGGAGCTGTTTTTT. The genes are TRBV23-1 and TRBJ2-2; D assignment may be TRBD1 or TRBD2 (5 bases each). TRBV23-1 is annotated as an ORF whose role is uncertain. The CDR3 is 18 residues long. The V and J ends lost 5 bases and 2 bases respectively, with 21 bases between them.

As DNA, the CDR3 is TGTGCCACCAGGTGGGAAGAGACCCAGTACTTC. This encodes CATRWEETQYF. The chain joins TRBV13 to TRBJ2-5; D unclear. CDR3 size: 11 residues. Trimming left V 10 bases short and J 3 bases short, with 9 bases between. CDR1 and CDR2 from the germline V gene are PRHDT and FYEKMQ (reference sequence).